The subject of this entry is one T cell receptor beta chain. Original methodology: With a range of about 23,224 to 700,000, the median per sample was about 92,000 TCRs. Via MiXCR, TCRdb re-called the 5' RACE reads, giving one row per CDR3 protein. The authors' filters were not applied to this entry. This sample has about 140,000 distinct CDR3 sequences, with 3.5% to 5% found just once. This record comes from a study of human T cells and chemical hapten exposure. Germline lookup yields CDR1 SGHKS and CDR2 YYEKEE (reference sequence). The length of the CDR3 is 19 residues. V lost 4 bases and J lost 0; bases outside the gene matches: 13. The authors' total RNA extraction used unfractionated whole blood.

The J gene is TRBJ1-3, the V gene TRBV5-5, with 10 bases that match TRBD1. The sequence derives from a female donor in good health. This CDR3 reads CASSPTHPGTGASGNTIYF. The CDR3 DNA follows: TGTGCCAGCAGCCCAACCCATCCCGGGACAGGGGCCTCTGGAAACACCATATATTTT.